This T cell receptor gamma chain was sequenced during a study of γδ T cells in repeated Plasmodium falciparum infection. Background on the study: Donors had four controlled P. falciparum NF54 infections over around 640 days. Some Malian samples span acute malaria episodes; others come from no-transmission periods. Timepoints: baseline, immediately before selected infections, and 21 days after every infection.

TCRdb repeated clone calling on the multiplex PCR reads with CATT. In the table there are more than 4,000 gamma-chain clones, nearly 3.5% of which are singletons. Germline lookup yields CDR1 GITISATS and CDR2 ISYDGTV (reference sequence). This CDR3 has 17 residues. Vgamma9/Vdelta2+ and Vdelta2-negative gammadelta T cells were flow-sorted from PBMC for bulk sequencing. This clone was recorded a few times. The protein TCRdb gives is from a much larger clone and does not agree with this DNA's translation at residue 10, likely a read error; the protein shown here comes from the DNA. V usage is TRGV9 and J usage is TRGJP. Germline matching of the DNA provided the J gene here, since TCRdb leaves it blank. The sequencing input was gamma-delta T cells from blood. The receptor comes from a pool of human donors (malaria-infected and uninfected, not separated). This CDR3 is CALWEVRFEFGKKIKVF. The CDR3, as DNA: TGTGCCTTGTGGGAGGTGCGATTTGAGTTTGGCAAAAAAATCAAGGTATTT.